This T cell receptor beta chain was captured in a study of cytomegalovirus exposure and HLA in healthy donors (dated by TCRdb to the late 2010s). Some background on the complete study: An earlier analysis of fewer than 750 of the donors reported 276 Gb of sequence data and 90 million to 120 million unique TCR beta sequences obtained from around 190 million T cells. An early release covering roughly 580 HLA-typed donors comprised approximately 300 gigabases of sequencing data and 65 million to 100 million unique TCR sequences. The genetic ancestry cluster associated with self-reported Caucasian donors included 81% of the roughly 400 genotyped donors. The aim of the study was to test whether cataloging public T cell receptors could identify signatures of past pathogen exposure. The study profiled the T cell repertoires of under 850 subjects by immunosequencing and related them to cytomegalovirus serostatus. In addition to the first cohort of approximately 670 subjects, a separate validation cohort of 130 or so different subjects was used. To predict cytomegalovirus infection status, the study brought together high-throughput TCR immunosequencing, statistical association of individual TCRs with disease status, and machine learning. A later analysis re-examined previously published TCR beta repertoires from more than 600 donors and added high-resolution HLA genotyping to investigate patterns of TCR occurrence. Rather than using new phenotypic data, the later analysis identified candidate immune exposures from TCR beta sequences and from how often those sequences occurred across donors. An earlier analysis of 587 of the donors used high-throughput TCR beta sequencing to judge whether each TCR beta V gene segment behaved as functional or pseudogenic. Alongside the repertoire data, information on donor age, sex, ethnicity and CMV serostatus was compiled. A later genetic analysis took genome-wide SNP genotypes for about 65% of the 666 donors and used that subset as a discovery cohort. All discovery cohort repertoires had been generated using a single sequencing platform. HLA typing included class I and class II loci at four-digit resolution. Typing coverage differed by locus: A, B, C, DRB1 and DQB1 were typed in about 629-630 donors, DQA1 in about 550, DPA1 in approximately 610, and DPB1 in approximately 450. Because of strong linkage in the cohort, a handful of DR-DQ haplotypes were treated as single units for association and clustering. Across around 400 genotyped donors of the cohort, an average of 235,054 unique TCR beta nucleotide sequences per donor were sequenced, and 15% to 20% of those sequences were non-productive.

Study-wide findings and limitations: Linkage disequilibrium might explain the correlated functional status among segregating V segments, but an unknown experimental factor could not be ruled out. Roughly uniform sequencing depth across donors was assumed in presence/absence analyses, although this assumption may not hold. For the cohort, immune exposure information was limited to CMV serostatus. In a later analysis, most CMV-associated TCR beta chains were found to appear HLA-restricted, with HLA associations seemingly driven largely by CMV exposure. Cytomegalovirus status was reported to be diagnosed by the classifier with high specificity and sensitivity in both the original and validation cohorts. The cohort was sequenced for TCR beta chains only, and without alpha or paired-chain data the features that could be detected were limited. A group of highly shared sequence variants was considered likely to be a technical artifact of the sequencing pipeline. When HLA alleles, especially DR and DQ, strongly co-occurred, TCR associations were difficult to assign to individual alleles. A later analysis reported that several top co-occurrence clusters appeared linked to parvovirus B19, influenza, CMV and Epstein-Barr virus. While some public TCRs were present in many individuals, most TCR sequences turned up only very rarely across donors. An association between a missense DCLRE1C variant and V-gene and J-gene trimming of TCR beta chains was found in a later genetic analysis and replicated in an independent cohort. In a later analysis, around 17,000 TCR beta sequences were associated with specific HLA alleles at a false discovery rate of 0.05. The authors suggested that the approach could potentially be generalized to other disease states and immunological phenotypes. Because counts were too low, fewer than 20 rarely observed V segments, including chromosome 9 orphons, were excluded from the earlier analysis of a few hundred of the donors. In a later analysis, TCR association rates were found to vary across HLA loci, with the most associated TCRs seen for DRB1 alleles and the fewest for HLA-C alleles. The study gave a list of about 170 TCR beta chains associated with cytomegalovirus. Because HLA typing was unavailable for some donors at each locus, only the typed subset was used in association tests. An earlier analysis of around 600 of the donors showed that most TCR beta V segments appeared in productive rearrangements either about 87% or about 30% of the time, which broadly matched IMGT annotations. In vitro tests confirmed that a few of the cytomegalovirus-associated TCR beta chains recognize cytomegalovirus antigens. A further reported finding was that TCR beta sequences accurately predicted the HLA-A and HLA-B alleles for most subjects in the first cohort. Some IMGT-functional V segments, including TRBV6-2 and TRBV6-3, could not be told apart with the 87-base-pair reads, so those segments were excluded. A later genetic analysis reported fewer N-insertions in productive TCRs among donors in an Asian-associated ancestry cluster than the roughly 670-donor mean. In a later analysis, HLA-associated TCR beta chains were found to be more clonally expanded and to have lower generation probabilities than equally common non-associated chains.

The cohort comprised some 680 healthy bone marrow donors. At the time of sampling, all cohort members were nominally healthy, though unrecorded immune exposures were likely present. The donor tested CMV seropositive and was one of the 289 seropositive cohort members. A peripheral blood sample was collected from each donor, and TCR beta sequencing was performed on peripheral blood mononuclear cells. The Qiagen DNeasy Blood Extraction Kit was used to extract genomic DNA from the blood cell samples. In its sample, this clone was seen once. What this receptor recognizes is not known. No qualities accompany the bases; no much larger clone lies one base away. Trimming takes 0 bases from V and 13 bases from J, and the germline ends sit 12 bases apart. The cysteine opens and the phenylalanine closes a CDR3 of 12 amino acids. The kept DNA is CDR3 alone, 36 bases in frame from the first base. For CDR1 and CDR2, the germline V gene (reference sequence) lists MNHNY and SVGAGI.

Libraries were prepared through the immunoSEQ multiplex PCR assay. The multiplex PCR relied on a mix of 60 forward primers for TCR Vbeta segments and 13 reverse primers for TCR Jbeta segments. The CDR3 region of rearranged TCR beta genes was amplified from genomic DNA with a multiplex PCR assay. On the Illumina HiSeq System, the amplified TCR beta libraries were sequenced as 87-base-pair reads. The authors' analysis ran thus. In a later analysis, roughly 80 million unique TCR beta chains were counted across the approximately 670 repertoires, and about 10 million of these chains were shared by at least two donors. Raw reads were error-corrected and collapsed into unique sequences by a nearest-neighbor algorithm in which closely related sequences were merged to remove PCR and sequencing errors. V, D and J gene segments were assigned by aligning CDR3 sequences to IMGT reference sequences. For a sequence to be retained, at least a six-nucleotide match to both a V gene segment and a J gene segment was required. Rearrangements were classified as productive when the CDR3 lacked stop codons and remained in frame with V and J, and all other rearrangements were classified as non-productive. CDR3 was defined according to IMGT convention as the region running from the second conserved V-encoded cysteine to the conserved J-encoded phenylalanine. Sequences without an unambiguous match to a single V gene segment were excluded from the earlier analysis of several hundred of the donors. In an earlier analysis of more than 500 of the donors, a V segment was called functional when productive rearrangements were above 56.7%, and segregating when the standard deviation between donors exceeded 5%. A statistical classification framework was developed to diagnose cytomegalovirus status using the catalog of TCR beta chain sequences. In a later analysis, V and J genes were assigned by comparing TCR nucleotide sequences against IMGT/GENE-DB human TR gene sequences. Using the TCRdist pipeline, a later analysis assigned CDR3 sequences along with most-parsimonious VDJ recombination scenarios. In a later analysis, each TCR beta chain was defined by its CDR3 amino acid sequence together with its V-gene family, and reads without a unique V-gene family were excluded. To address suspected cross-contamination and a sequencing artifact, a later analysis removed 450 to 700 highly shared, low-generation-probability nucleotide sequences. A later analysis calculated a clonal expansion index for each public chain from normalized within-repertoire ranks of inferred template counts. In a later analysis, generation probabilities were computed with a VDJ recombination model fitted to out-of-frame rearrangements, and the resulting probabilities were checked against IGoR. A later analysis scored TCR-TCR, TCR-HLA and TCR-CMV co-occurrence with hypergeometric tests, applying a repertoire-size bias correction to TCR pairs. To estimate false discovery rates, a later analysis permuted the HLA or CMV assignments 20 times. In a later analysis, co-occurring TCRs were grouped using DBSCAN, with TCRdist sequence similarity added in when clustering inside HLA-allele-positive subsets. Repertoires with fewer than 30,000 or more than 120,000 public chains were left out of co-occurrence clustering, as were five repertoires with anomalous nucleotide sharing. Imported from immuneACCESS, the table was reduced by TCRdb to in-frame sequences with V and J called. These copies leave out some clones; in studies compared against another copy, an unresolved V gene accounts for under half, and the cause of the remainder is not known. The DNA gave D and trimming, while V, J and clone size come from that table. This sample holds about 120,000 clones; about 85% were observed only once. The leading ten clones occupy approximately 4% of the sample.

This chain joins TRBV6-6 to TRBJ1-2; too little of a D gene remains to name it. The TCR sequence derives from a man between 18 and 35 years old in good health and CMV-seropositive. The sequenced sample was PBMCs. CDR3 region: CASSYSTRGLTF. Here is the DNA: TGTGCCAGCAGTTACTCGACCAGAGGGCTCACCTTC.